These 12 T cell receptor beta chains were sequenced from one sample in a study of early T cells in non-severe SARS-CoV-2 infection (dated by TCRdb to 2020 to 2023). To prepare the library, 5' RACE was applied. Sequencing instrument: NextSeq 500. The public reads were reprocessed in TCRdb via fastp at Q25 and MiXCR, keeping in-frame beta chains. Entries that share a CDR3 protein sequence are merged under the most common genes and DNA. This sample is represented by approximately 69,000 distinct CDR3 sequences; roughly 12% of them were singletons. The top ten constitute 2.7% of the sample. Sequences were derived from whole blood, sampled at baseline. The receptors here all came from an adult who was a healthcare worker with PCR-confirmed SARS-CoV-2 infection or an uninfected control (not recorded which).

The chain joins TRBV6-2 or TRBV6-3 to TRBJ1-1; TRBD1 might be the D (5 bases). From germline, CDR1 is MNHEY and CDR2 SVGEGT. The CDR3 runs to 15 residues. V was clipped by 3 bases and J by 7 bases, with 18 bases between them. The CDR3 protein is CASSYSGRKRGEAFF. The CDR3 DNA follows: TGTGCCAGCAGTTATTCAGGGCGGAAAAGAGGTGAAGCTTTCTTT.

The rearrangement links TRBV9 to TRBJ2-7; the match to TRBD1 covers 9 bases. Trimming took 0 bases from V and 6 from J; bases not matched to a gene: 7. This CDR3 contains 15 residues. Germline V gene data show CDR1 as SGDLS and CDR2 as YYNGEE. CDR3 nucleotide sequence: TGTGCCAGCAGCGTAGATACAGGGGGCCGTAGCGAGCAGTACTTC. Residues: CASSVDTGGRSEQYF. The entire variable domain, with the rest obtained from reference TRBV9 and TRBJ2-7, is as follows: DSGVTQTPKHLITATGQRVTLRCSPRSGDLSVYWYQQSLDQGLQFLIQYYNGEERAKGNILERFSAQQFPDLHSELNLSSLELGDSALYFCASSVDTGGRSEQYFGPGTRLTVT.

Ten or more counts support this clonotype. The chain is built from TRBV20-1 and TRBJ2-1; the match to TRBD2 covers 8 bases. The junction had 14 bases not matched to a gene; V was cut back by 4 bases and J by 6 bases. The CDR3 is 16 amino acids. The V gene's germline CDR1 is DFQATT and CDR2 SNEGSKA (reference sequence). The CDR3: CSATLPRGGLVNEQFF. The CDR3 DNA is TGCAGTGCTACCCTCCCTCGCGGGGGGCTTGTCAATGAGCAGTTCTTC.

V gene TRBV28 combines with J gene TRBJ2-7; D might be TRBD1 (6 bases). Trimming cost V 5 bases and J 0 bases, with 14 bases left between them. This CDR3 contains 15 residues. Germline-derived CDR1 and CDR2 are MDHEN and SYDVKM. The DNA of the CDR3 is TGTGCCAGCAGTCCTGGTACAGGGCCCTCCTACGAGCAGTACTTC. It encodes CASSPGTGPSYEQYF. The whole variable domain, filled in from reference TRBV28 and TRBJ2-7, reads DVKVTQSSRYLVKRTGEKVFLECVQDMDHENMFWYRQDPGLGLRLIYFSYDVKMKEKGDIPEGYSVSREKKERFSLILESASTNQTSMYLCASSPGTGPSYEQYFGPGTRLTVT.

This chain links TRBV11-1 with TRBJ2-2; 8 nucleotides line up with TRBD2. Germline CDR1 and CDR2: SGHAT and FQDESV (reference sequence). The CDR3 runs to 18 residues. The ends lost 5 bases at V and 0 bases at J; junction bases unmatched: 11. The DNA for the CDR3 is TGTGCCAGCAGCCCACGACTGGGCGGGGGGACGAACACCGGGGAGCTGTTTTTT. It encodes CASSPRLGGGTNTGELFF.

This clonotype was picked up many times. The chain couples TRBV6-1 to TRBJ1-4, with D unclear. Germline values: CDR1 MNHNS, CDR2 SASEGT. Between the trimmed V and J ends, which lost 5 bases and 13 bases, there was a span of 8 bases. There are 10 residues in the CDR3. CDR3 nucleotides: TGTGCCAGCAGTCTGGGCACACTGTTTTTT. It encodes CASSLGTLFF.

The V call is TRBV20-1, the J call TRBJ1-2, with D maybe TRBD1 (6 bases). This CDR3 has 15 amino acids. Per the germline V gene, CDR1 is DFQATT and CDR2 is SNEGSKA (reference sequence). V shed 0 bases and J shed 7 bases, with 18 bases lying between them. The CDR3 loop is CSARDPGTRGRGYTF. CDR3 DNA: TGCAGTGCTAGAGATCCCGGGACAAGGGGCCGTGGCTACACCTTC.

This clonotype occurred a few times. The chain couples TRBV20-1 to TRBJ2-1, with a weak D call TRBD2 (6 bases). V lost 0 bases and J lost 7, with 25 bases in between. Germline CDR1 is DFQATT and CDR2 is SNEGSKA (reference sequence). CDR3 length equals 18 residues. The CDR3 spells CSARDPPGTSLRLNEQFF. For the CDR3, the DNA is TGCAGTGCTAGAGATCCACCGGGGACTTCACTCAGGTTGAATGAGCAGTTCTTC.

Only a few counts were recorded for this clonotype. The chain couples TRBV3-1 to TRBJ1-2; weak D call: TRBD1 (5 bases). This CDR3 region has 16 residues. CDR1 is LGHDT, CDR2 YNNKEL, per germline (reference sequence). Trimming stripped 0 bases from V and 4 bases from J, with 15 bases between. CDR3 sequence (DNA): TGTGCCAGCAGCCAAGAGTGGGAAAAGGGGCCCTATGGCTACACCTTC. This translates into CASSQEWEKGPYGYTF.

The table lists this clonotype with a few counts. The chain uses TRBV28 and TRBJ1-1, with D hard to call. This CDR3 spans 10 amino acids. CDR1 and CDR2 (germline): MDHEN, SYDVKM. CDR3 region: CTPSKDRAFF. As DNA, the CDR3 is TGTACCCCCTCGAAGGACCGGGCTTTCTTT.

This clonotype was found many times. The genes are TRBV6-6 and TRBJ2-1, with D uncertain. Germline V CDR1 and CDR2: MNHNY, SVGAGI (reference sequence). This CDR3 has 14 amino acids. Trimming removed 4 bases from V and 9 bases from J, with 16 bases in between. The CDR3 nucleotides read TGTGCCAGCAGTTCCGGGTCGGGTTCGAGTGAGCAGTTCTTC. Residues: CASSSGSGSSEQFF.

This clonotype was seen a few times. The chain couples TRBV3-1 to TRBJ1-5; D is uncertain. The CDR3 length is 13 residues. V gave up 4 bases and J gave up 4 bases, with 8 bases separating them. Germline V CDR1 and CDR2: LGHDT, YNNKEL (reference sequence). CDR3 in amino acids: CASSLFVNQPQHF. CDR3 in DNA: TGTGCCAGCAGCCTATTCGTTAATCAGCCCCAGCATTTT.